This passage covers 26 T cell receptor beta chains from one sample sequenced in a study of cytomegalovirus exposure and HLA in healthy donors. Amplification used 60 Vbeta primers and 13 Jbeta primers. The data were produced by immunoSEQ multiplex PCR, yet TCRdb's version contains in-frame clones alone and is incomplete. Of approximately 160,000 clones in the sample, about 75% were seen once. The sequenced material came from PBMCs. Receptors originate from a male donor in good health and CMV-seropositive.

The chain joins TRBV6-1 to TRBJ1-2, with D possibly TRBD1 on 5 matching bases. This CDR3 region has 15 residues. V lost 0 bases, J lost 5 bases, and 13 bases lay in between. Germline V lookup: CDR1 MNHNS, CDR2 SASEGT. The CDR3 spells CASSEAGAAPYGYTF. The CDR3 DNA is TGTGCCAGCAGTGAAGCTGGGGCGGCCCCGTATGGCTACACCTTC.

The J gene is TRBJ1-3, the V gene TRBV19; 8 bases fit TRBD1. Germline V gene data show CDR1 as LNHDA and CDR2 as SQIVND (reference sequence). The CDR3 spans 16 residues. V dropped 5 bases and J dropped 0; count of bases not matched to a gene: 6. CDR3 sequence: CASSPGTGYSGNTIYF. Here the CDR3 DNA reads TGTGCCAGTAGTCCAGGGACAGGCTACTCTGGAAACACCATATATTTT. Variable domain in full (rest from reference TRBV19 and TRBJ1-3): DGGITQSPKYLFRKEGQNVTLSCEQNLNHDAMYWYRQDPGQGLRLIYYSQIVNDFQKGDIAEGYSVSREKKESFPLTVTSAQKNPTAFYLCASSPGTGYSGNTIYFGEGSWLTVV.

This clone occurred once. The chain combines TRBV30 with TRBJ1-2, with 7 bases matching TRBD1. The CDR3 loop spans 15 amino acids. The J segment lost 4 bases and the V segment lost 4 bases, leaving 12 bases of the junction unmatched. Germline CDR1 and CDR2: GTSNPN and SVGIG (reference sequence). The CDR3 DNA sequence: TGTGCCTGGAATCGGGAAGAGGGGGCGAGCTATGGCTACACCTTC. It encodes CAWNREEGASYGYTF.

This clone has a handful of counts. CDR3 loop: CATSPQDQPQHF. The CDR3 coding sequence is TGTGCCACCAGCCCGCAGGATCAGCCCCAGCATTTT. V and J are TRBV15 and TRBJ1-5; unclear D gene. Germline V CDR1 and CDR2: LNHNV, YYDKDF (reference sequence). Trimming stripped 5 bases from V and 5 bases from J, with 7 bases between. This CDR3 contains 12 residues. The whole variable domain, remainder taken from reference TRBV15 and TRBJ1-5, is DAMVIQNPRYQVTQFGKPVTLSCSQTLNHNVMYWYQQKSSQAPKLLFHYYDKDFNNEADTPDNFQSRRPNTSFCFLDIRSPGLGDTAMYLCATSPQDQPQHFGDGTRLSIL.

The V and J genes are TRBV6-1 and TRBJ1-3; TRBD1 is a possible D gene (6 bases). Germline assignment: CDR1 MNHNS and CDR2 SASEGT. The germline V and J ends were trimmed by 0 bases and 1 base, with 10 bases remaining between them. There are 16 residues in the CDR3. CDR3 nucleotides: TGTGCCAGCAGTGAAGCCGAAGGGGGTTCTGGAAACACCATATATTTT. Translation gives CASSEAEGGSGNTIYF.

This chain links TRBV10-2 with TRBJ1-3; weak D call: TRBD1 (5 bases). Trimming took 6 bases from V and 0 from J, leaving 15 bases between them. The CDR3 contains 16 residues. Germline-derived CDR1 and CDR2 are WSHSY and SAAADI. The CDR3 region has the DNA TGCGCCAGCAGGGAGGAGACAGTCTCCTCTGGAAACACCATATATTTT. Its translation is CASREETVSSGNTIYF.

This clone was picked up a small number of times. This likely stems from a read error, as it lies one base from a far larger clone. The gene calls are TRBV13 and TRBJ1-1; a weak D match, TRBD1 (5 bases). This CDR3 is 17 amino acids long. V lost 5 bases and J lost 5, with 24 bases in between. Germline assignment: CDR1 PRHDT and CDR2 FYEKMQ (reference sequence). CDR3 coding DNA: TGTGCCAGCAGCCCAACGGTTTTTAAGGGGTGGAGAACTGAAGCTTTCTTT. Protein sequence: CASSPTVFKGWRTEAFF.

The rearrangement joins TRBV30 to TRBJ2-7, with D tentatively TRBD1 (5 bases). Trimming cost V 3 bases and J 0 bases, with 18 bases left between them. Germline V gives CDR1 GTSNPN, CDR2 SVGIG (reference sequence). This CDR3 is 16 amino acids long. The CDR3 protein is CAWREDHVGPSYEQYF. The CDR3 nucleotides read TGTGCCTGGAGAGAAGATCATGTGGGGCCCTCCTACGAGCAGTACTTC.

On this clone itself: The junction and the germline gene differ at one end; a read error may be behind it. The chain carries TRBV6-1 and TRBJ1-2; 7 bases align to TRBD1. The CDR3 is made up of 13 amino acids. CDR1 MNHNS and CDR2 SASEGT come from the germline V gene. CDR3 sequence reads: CASIEGGDYGYTF. In DNA form, the CDR3 reads TGTGCCAGCATTGAAGGGGGCGACTATGGCTACACCTTC.

CDR3 sequence (DNA): TGTGCCAGCAGCGTATCCTCAGGGGACCGCACAGATACGCAGTATTTT. Its protein is CASSVSSGDRTDTQYF. The V and J genes are TRBV7-6 and TRBJ2-3, with D possibly TRBD1 on 6 matching bases. CDR3 length: 16 amino acids. The germline V gene has CDR1 SGHVS and CDR2 FNYEAQ. V lost 5 bases and J 1 base, leaving 16 bases between the germline ends. Full variable domain (outside the CDR3, taken from reference TRBV7-6 and TRBJ2-3): GAGVSQSPRYKVTKRGQDVALRCDPISGHVSLYWYRQALGQGPEFLTYFNYEAQQDKSGLPNDRFSAERPEGSISTLTIQRTEQRDSAMYRCASSVSSGDRTDTQYFGPGTRLTVL.

This clone has more than one count but fewer than ten. The chain recombines TRBV5-1 with TRBJ1-2, with no clear D. CDR3 size: 13 residues. Germline V gene lookup returns CDR1 SGHRS and CDR2 YFSETQ. The V gene lost 0 bases and the J gene lost 4 bases, with 7 bases spanning the gap. The CDR3 sequence is CASSLDSFYGYTF. The CDR3 bases are TGCGCCAGCAGCTTGGACAGCTTCTATGGCTACACCTTC.

This chain uses TRBV11-2 with TRBJ1-1; D is unresolved. Trimming removed 3 bases from V and 5 bases from J, with 10 bases in between. In germline, CDR1 is SGHAT, CDR2 FQNNGV. The CDR3 extends over 13 amino acids. The CDR3 DNA sequence: TGTGCCAGCAGCTTCCAGTCTAGGACTGAAGCTTTCTTT. Translation: CASSFQSRTEAFF.

V gene TRBV29-1 combines with J gene TRBJ1-4; weak D call: TRBD1 (5 bases). The germline gives CDR1 SQVTM, CDR2 ANQGSEA. Trimming left V 2 bases short and J 5 bases short, with 12 bases between. The CDR3 length is 14 residues. CDR3 protein: CSVELRGGNEKLFF. The CDR3 nucleotides read TGCAGCGTTGAACTTCGGGGGGGGAATGAAAAACTGTTTTTT. The variable domain in full, completed from reference TRBV29-1 and TRBJ1-4, reads SAVISQKPSRDICQRGTSLTIQCQVDSQVTMMFWYRQQPGQSLTLIATANQGSEATYESGFVIDKFPISRPNLTFSTLTVSNMSPEDSSIYLCSVELRGGNEKLFFGSGTQLSVL.

On this clone: Within the sample, other DNA sequences also encode this same CDR3. The chain links TRBV5-8 to TRBJ2-4; 8 nucleotides match TRBD2. The CDR3 runs 16 residues. The germline V gene has CDR1 SGHTS and CDR2 YDEGEE. V lost 3 bases and J lost 0; bases outside the gene matches: 5. CDR3 region: CASSSGLALAKNIQYF. CDR3 in DNA: TGTGCCAGCAGCTCTGGACTAGCTCTAGCCAAAAACATTCAGTACTTC.

V is TRBV9 and J is TRBJ1-2; TRBD1 aligns across 7 bases. Germline loops: CDR1 SGDLS, CDR2 YYNGEE. The CDR3 has 13 amino acids. Germline trimming cut 3 bases from V and 4 bases from J; bases unmatched to any gene: 3. CDR3 amino acids: CASSADRTYGYTF. The CDR3 DNA sequence: TGTGCCAGCAGCGCGGACAGGACCTATGGCTACACCTTC. The entire variable domain, with the rest obtained from reference TRBV9 and TRBJ1-2, is as follows: DSGVTQTPKHLITATGQRVTLRCSPRSGDLSVYWYQQSLDQGLQFLIQYYNGEERAKGNILERFSAQQFPDLHSELNLSSLELGDSALYFCASSADRTYGYTFGSGTRLTVV.

This chain connects TRBV6-5 to TRBJ1-4; the D gene is possibly TRBD1 (5 bases). CDR1 MNHEY and CDR2 SVGAGI come from the germline V gene. The CDR3 runs to 12 residues. V was clipped by 6 bases and J by 8 bases, with 10 bases between them. CDR3 in DNA: TGTGCCAGCAGCCTTGACAGAGAAAAACTGTTTTTT. Protein: CASSLDREKLFF.

This chain joins TRBV19 and TRBJ2-7; 8 nucleotides match TRBD1. This CDR3 comprises 13 residues. Germline V gives CDR1 LNHDA, CDR2 SQIVND (reference sequence). Losses at the gene ends were 8 bases for V and 2 bases for J; bases not matched to a gene: 5. The CDR3 region is CASARDRTYEQYF. The DNA for the CDR3 is TGTGCCAGTGCCCGGGACAGGACCTACGAGCAGTACTTC.

The rearrangement uses TRBV6-1 and TRBJ2-7; 8 nucleotides match TRBD1. The CDR3 has 13 residues. CDR1 MNHNS and CDR2 SASEGT come from the germline V gene. The ends lost 6 bases at V and 2 bases at J; junction bases unmatched: 3. The CDR3 protein is CASRTGVTYEQYF. The DNA for the CDR3 is TGTGCCAGCAGGACAGGGGTAACCTACGAGCAGTACTTC.

The chain has TRBV5-4 and TRBJ1-2; the match to TRBD1 covers 7 bases. Germline V gene data show CDR1 as SGHNT and CDR2 as YYREEE (reference sequence). The CDR3 contains 14 residues. Germline trimming cut 0 bases from V and 5 bases from J; bases unmatched to any gene: 4. The CDR3, as DNA: TGTGCCAGCAGCTTGGACAGGGGACCGTATGGCTACACCTTC. This translates into CASSLDRGPYGYTF. The complete variable domain, with remaining parts taken from reference TRBV5-4 and TRBJ1-2, reads ETGVTQSPTHLIKTRGQQVTLRCSSQSGHNTVSWYQQALGQGPQFIFQYYREEENGRGNFPPRFSGLQFPNYSSELNVNALELDDSALYLCASSLDRGPYGYTFGSGTRLTVV.

The gene calls are TRBV30 and TRBJ2-7, with a weak D call TRBD2 (6 bases). CDR3 length: 13 residues. CDR1 is GTSNPN and CDR2 is SVGIG in the germline V gene (reference sequence). Trimming stripped 1 base from V and 3 bases from J, with 10 bases between. The CDR3 bases are TGTGCCTGGAGTGGACTAGGTATCTACGAGCAGTACTTC. Encoded protein: CAWSGLGIYEQYF.

This chain joins TRBV9 and TRBJ1-3, with D possibly TRBD1 on 6 matching bases. Germline V gene data show CDR1 as SGDLS and CDR2 as YYNGEE. The V end was cut by 4 bases, the J end by 4 bases, with 15 bases between. The CDR3 has 15 residues. CDR3 nucleotide sequence: TGTGCCAGCAGCCCAGACGAGGGGGTCGGAAACACCATATATTTT. Translated, it gives CASSPDEGVGNTIYF.

The CDR3 sequence is CASSSYGTGATEAFF. The CDR3 nucleotides are TGTGCCAGCTCATCATACGGGACAGGGGCCACTGAAGCTTTCTTT. V usage is TRBV18 and J usage is TRBJ1-1, with 10 bases aligning to TRBD1. In germline, CDR1 is KGHSH, CDR2 LQKENI. Trimming took 5 bases from V and 4 from J; bases not matched to a gene: 7. The CDR3 is 15 amino acids.

This clone was seen more than once but under ten times. The CDR3 protein is CASSSNRAGQLNNEQFF. The CDR3 nucleotides read TGCGCCAGCAGCTCCAATCGAGCGGGCCAGCTTAACAATGAGCAGTTCTTC. This rearrangement joins TRBV5-1 to TRBJ2-1; possible D gene TRBD2, 6 bases. The CDR3 covers 17 residues. Germline CDR1 reads SGHRS; CDR2 reads YFSETQ. Between the trimmed V and J ends, which lost 3 bases and 5 bases, there was a span of 21 bases.

V usage is TRBV27 and J usage is TRBJ2-5; D is ambiguous. V dropped 6 bases and J dropped 2 bases, with 16 bases sitting between them. The CDR3 is 15 amino acids. The germline gives CDR1 MNHEY, CDR2 SMNVEV (reference sequence). CDR3 nucleotide sequence: TGTGCCAGCAGGCCGGGTCCGCCCATTCAAGAGACCCAGTACTTC. The encoded protein is CASRPGPPIQETQYF.

The chain recombines TRBV29-1 with TRBJ1-1; D might be TRBD1 (5 bases). The CDR3 spans 10 residues. From germline, CDR1 is SQVTM and CDR2 ANQGSEA. V gave up 6 bases and J gave up 5 bases, with 7 bases separating them. CDR3 sequence (DNA): TGCAGCGTCAGGGTTACTGAAGCTTTCTTT. Translation: CSVRVTEAFF.

The chain couples TRBV19 to TRBJ1-2; D call uncertain. Germline CDR1 LNHDA, CDR2 SQIVND (reference sequence). Trimming left V 9 bases short and J 5 bases short, with 7 bases between. The CDR3 is 10 residues long. CDR3 bases: TGTGCCAGCTGGAGGTATGGCTACACCTTC. Encoded protein: CASWRYGYTF.